These T cell receptor beta chains were read from a single sample in a study of cytomegalovirus exposure and HLA in healthy donors. Some clones are missing from TCRdb's copy, which holds only in-frame ones; the method was immunoSEQ multiplex PCR. The sample table sets out 100,000 to 150,000 clones. The sequenced material came from PBMCs. These TCRs come from a man aged 35 to 55 in good health and CMV-seronegative. Each CDR3 is given with its conserved first and last residue. D genes are given only for firm matches.

D: TRBD2; J: TRBJ2-7; V: TRBV30; DNA: TGTGCCAGTAGCGGGAGGACGACGGGCGAGCAGTACTTC; CDR3: CASSGRTTGEQYF
D: TRBD2; J: TRBJ2-1; V: TRBV13; DNA: TGTGCCAGCAGTATTAGGGCGGGACTAATGAATGAGCAGTTCTTC; CDR3: CASSIRAGLMNEQFF
D: TRBD2; J: TRBJ2-2; V: TRBV28; DNA: TGTGCCAGCCTGGCTAGCGGGAGAACCGGGGAGCTGTTTTTT; CDR3: CASLASGRTGELFF
D: -; J: TRBJ1-6; V: TRBV10-3; DNA: TGTGCCATCAGTGACAGTAATTCACCCCTCCACTTT; CDR3: CAISDSNSPLHF
D: TRBD2; J: TRBJ2-1; V: TRBV6-6; DNA: TGTGCCAGCAGTTACCTGGCTAGCGGGAGCAATGAGCAGTTCTTC; CDR3: CASSYLASGSNEQFF
D: TRBD1; J: TRBJ2-7; V: TRBV5-1; DNA: TGCGCCAGCAGCCCCTGGACAGGATCGAATGGGCAGTACTTC; CDR3: CASSPWTGSNGQYF
D: -; J: TRBJ1-1; V: TRBV7-2; DNA: TGTGCCAGTATGAGGGGGTTCTCACAAGCTTTCTTT; CDR3: CASMRGFSQAFF
D: TRBD2; J: TRBJ2-7; V: TRBV5-1; DNA: TGCGCCAGCAGCTTTACTAGCGGGAGCCGCGCCGAGCAGTACTTC; CDR3: CASSFTSGSRAEQYF
D: -; J: TRBJ1-2; V: TRBV28; DNA: TGTGCCAGCAGTTTATACAGGGAAGGCTACACCTTC; CDR3: CASSLYREGYTF
D: TRBD2; J: TRBJ2-3; V: TRBV25-1; DNA: TGTGCCAGCAGTGGAAAAACTAGCGAGAGCACAGATACGCAGTATTTT; CDR3: CASSGKTSESTDTQYF
D: TRBD1; J: TRBJ2-7; V: TRBV11-1; DNA: TGTGCCAGCAGCTTAGCCGGGACAGGGCCTGGTGAGCAGTACTTC; CDR3: CASSLAGTGPGEQYF
D: TRBD2; J: TRBJ2-1; V: TRBV7-2; DNA: TGTGCCAGCAGCTTCCCTCCGGGACTAGCAGATGAGCAGTTCTTC; CDR3: CASSFPPGLADEQFF
D: TRBD2; J: TRBJ2-3; V: TRBV5-1; DNA: TGCGCCAGCAGCACGGGACTAGCGGGACGTACAGATACGCAGTATTTT; CDR3: CASSTGLAGRTDTQYF
D: TRBD2; J: TRBJ2-7; V: TRBV10-2; DNA: TGCGCCAGCAGTCGGCGGGAGGGTTACGAGCAGTACTTC; CDR3: CASSRREGYEQYF
D: TRBD2; J: TRBJ2-7; V: TRBV5-1; DNA: TGCGCCAGCAGCTCCACTAGCGGGAGTTACGAGCAGTACTTC; CDR3: CASSSTSGSYEQYF
D: TRBD1; J: TRBJ2-7; V: TRBV6-1; DNA: TGTGCCAGCAGTGAAGACGGGACAGACTCCTACGAGCAGTACTTC; CDR3: CASSEDGTDSYEQYF
D: -; J: TRBJ2-7; V: TRBV27; DNA: TGTGCCAGCAGTAGGGGCCCGTCCTACGAGCAGTACTTC; CDR3: CASSRGPSYEQYF
D: TRBD2; J: TRBJ2-7; V: TRBV19; DNA: TGTGCCAGCTCACTAGCGGGAGTGTACGAGCAGTACTTC; CDR3: CASSLAGVYEQYF
D: -; J: TRBJ2-7; V: TRBV11-3; DNA: TGTGCCAGCAGGATCAGGATGGACTCCTACGAGCAGTACTTC; CDR3: CASRIRMDSYEQYF
D: -; J: TRBJ1-5; V: TRBV15; DNA: TGTGCCACCAGCAGAGATAGAACCGCTCAGCCCCAGCATTTT; CDR3: CATSRDRTAQPQHF
D: -; J: TRBJ1-5; V: TRBV5-4; DNA: TGTGCCAGCAGCTCACGGGAGACCGGGAAGGTCAATCAGCCCCAGCATTTT; CDR3: CASSSRETGKVNQPQHF
D: TRBD1; J: TRBJ1-1; V: TRBV7-9; DNA: TGTGCCAGCAGCTCCATCGACAGGGGAAACACTGAAGCTTTCTTT; CDR3: CASSSIDRGNTEAFF
D: -; J: TRBJ2-4; V: TRBV11-3; DNA: TGTGCCAGCAGCTCGTATCAGGGGATAAACATTCAGTACTTC; CDR3: CASSSYQGINIQYF
D: -; J: TRBJ2-7; V: TRBV6-6; DNA: TGTGCCAGCAGTTACCGCGGTTCCTACGAGCAGTACTTC; CDR3: CASSYRGSYEQYF
D: TRBD1; J: TRBJ1-4; V: TRBV7-9; DNA: TGTGCCAGCAGCCGCGGACAGGGCGAAAAACTGTTTTTT; CDR3: CASSRGQGEKLFF
D: -; J: TRBJ1-2; V: TRBV25-1; DNA: TGTGCCAGCAGTTTCACTAACTATGGCTACACCTTC; CDR3: CASSFTNYGYTF
D: TRBD1; J: TRBJ1-4; V: TRBV4-1; DNA: TGCGCCAGCAGCCAGCAGGGACAGTCGAATGAAAAACTGTTTTTT; CDR3: CASSQQGQSNEKLFF
D: TRBD1; J: TRBJ1-4; V: TRBV30; DNA: TGTGCCTTGACAGGGGACGAAAAACTGTTTTTT; CDR3: CALTGDEKLFF
D: TRBD1; J: TRBJ2-7; V: TRBV7-2; DNA: TGTGCCAGCAGCTCTACACCGGGACAGGGGTACGAGCAGTACTTC; CDR3: CASSSTPGQGYEQYF
D: -; J: TRBJ2-7; V: TRBV27; DNA: TGTGCCAGCCGTACAGGGGGGGTACGCTACGAGCAGTACTTC; CDR3: CASRTGGVRYEQYF
D: -; J: TRBJ1-1; V: TRBV6-6; DNA: TGTGCCAGCAGTCCCCAGGCAGGGCCCACTGAAGCTTTCTTT; CDR3: CASSPQAGPTEAFF
D: -; J: TRBJ2-3; V: TRBV6-4; DNA: TGTGCCAGCAGTGGTTCTAACACAGATACGCAGTATTTT; CDR3: CASSGSNTDTQYF
D: TRBD2; J: TRBJ2-3; V: TRBV6-6; DNA: TGTGCCAGCAGTTTCCCAGCGGGAGAGGTAGATACGCAGTATTTT; CDR3: CASSFPAGEVDTQYF
D: TRBD1; J: TRBJ2-1; V: TRBV6-1; DNA: TGTGCCAGCAGTGATAGGGACAGACCCTACGCGGAGCAGTTCTTC; CDR3: CASSDRDRPYAEQFF
D: -; J: TRBJ2-7; V: TRBV6-1; DNA: TGTGCCAGCCAGGGCCAGCGCTACGAGCAGTACTTC; CDR3: CASQGQRYEQYF
D: -; J: TRBJ1-4; V: TRBV15; DNA: TGTGCCACCAGCAGAGGGACAACGGGAACTAATGAAAAACTGTTTTTT; CDR3: CATSRGTTGTNEKLFF
D: -; J: TRBJ1-4; V: TRBV11-3; DNA: TGTGCCAGCAGCTTACGGGGGAACGGTGAAAAACTGTTTTTT; CDR3: CASSLRGNGEKLFF
D: -; J: TRBJ1-5; V: TRBV6-6; DNA: TGTGCCAGCAGCGGACAATCTGGGGGCAATCAGCCCCAGCATTTT; CDR3: CASSGQSGGNQPQHF
D: TRBD1; J: TRBJ2-5; V: TRBV11-3; DNA: TGTGCCAGCAGCTCCCGAACAGGGGGCGGTGAGACCCAGTACTTC; CDR3: CASSSRTGGGETQYF
D: -; J: TRBJ1-3; V: TRBV9; DNA: TGTGCCAGCAGCGTAGGAGGGAACACGTACTCTGGAAACACCATATATTTT; CDR3: CASSVGGNTYSGNTIYF
D: -; J: TRBJ1-1; V: TRBV11-3; DNA: TGTGCCAGCAGCAAGCACCTGAACACTGAAGCTTTCTTT; CDR3: CASSKHLNTEAFF